A single sample gave rise to the 17 T cell receptor beta chains below, sequenced in a study of PD-1 blockade in classical Hodgkin lymphoma. Clones were read by immunoSEQ multiplex PCR, and TCRdb kept only the in-frame ones, dropping some. This sample has around 50,000 clones; approximately 76% occur once, and the top ten carry roughly 12%. Time point given: cycle 4 day 1 (C4D1), after less than 7 weeks of nivolumab. Relapses following autologous stem cell transplantation were seen in all patients, with brentuximab vedotin exposure varying. The sequencing used peripheral blood mononuclear cells (PBMCs), collected before the fourth cycle of nivolumab. These receptors were collected from a human donor with classical Hodgkin lymphoma.

The CDR3 DNA sequence: TGCGCCAGCATGGGACTAGCGGGAGACAATGAGCAGTTCTTC. Its protein is CASMGLAGDNEQFF. The chain has TRBV10-2 and TRBJ2-1; 14 bases line up with TRBD2. Germline V gene sequence: CDR1 WSHSY, CDR2 SAAADI. The CDR3 covers 14 residues. Trimming removed 7 bases from V and 5 bases from J; junction bases left unmatched: 1.

The V call is TRBV18, the J call TRBJ2-3; D is unresolved. Trimming took 0 bases from V and 2 from J, leaving 9 bases between them. The germline V gene encodes CDR1 KGHSH and CDR2 LQKENI. The CDR3 runs to 15 residues. This CDR3 reads CASSPPLTVTDTQYF. The CDR3 DNA sequence: TGTGCCAGCTCACCACCCCTCACGGTCACAGATACGCAGTATTTT.

The count of this clone is one. J is TRBJ2-2 and V is TRBV14; D is ambiguous. V gave up 5 bases and J gave up 5 bases, with 6 bases separating them. Germline CDR1 and CDR2: SGHDN and FVKESK. The CDR3 spans 12 residues. This CDR3 reads CASSLTTGELFF. DNA for the CDR3: TGTGCCAGCAGCTTGACAACCGGGGAGCTGTTTTTT. Combining the CDR3 with reference TRBV14 and TRBJ2-2 gives the whole variable domain EAGVTQFPSHSVIEKGQTVTLRCDPISGHDNLYWYRRVMGKEIKFLLHFVKESKQDESGMPNNRFLAERTGGTYSTLKVQPAELEDSGVYFCASSLTTGELFFGEGSRLTVL.

This chain uses TRBV7-2 with TRBJ1-3; 7 bases match TRBD1. Germline values: CDR1 SGHTA, CDR2 FQGNSA. CDR3 length: 14 amino acids. J was trimmed by 4 bases and V by 2 bases; bases with no gene match: 2. The CDR3 sequence: CASSLSTGGNTIYF. The CDR3 bases are TGTGCCAGCAGCTTATCGACAGGGGGAAACACCATATATTTT.

This chain uses TRBV29-1 with TRBJ2-5; TRBD2 might be the D (7 bases). The V gene's germline CDR1 is SQVTM and CDR2 ANQGSEA. The CDR3 contains 16 residues. Trimming cost V 0 bases and J 1 base, with 15 bases left between them. As DNA, the CDR3 is TGCAGCGTTGAAGATCCGTGGGAGGGGGGCCAAGAGACCCAGTACTTC. Translation gives CSVEDPWEGGQETQYF. Full variable domain (remainder filled in from reference TRBV29-1 and TRBJ2-5): SAVISQKPSRDICQRGTSLTIQCQVDSQVTMMFWYRQQPGQSLTLIATANQGSEATYESGFVIDKFPISRPNLTFSTLTVSNMSPEDSSIYLCSVEDPWEGGQETQYFGPGTRLLVL.

The rearrangement links TRBV19 to TRBJ2-3; unclear D gene. With 4 bases removed from V and 3 bases from J, the gap between germline ends came to 11 bases. This CDR3 has 14 amino acids. Germline CDR1 LNHDA, CDR2 SQIVND (reference sequence). CDR3 in amino acids: CASSTRTETDTQYF. The CDR3 bases are TGTGCCAGTAGTACGCGGACGGAGACAGATACGCAGTATTTT. Supplemented by reference TRBV19 and TRBJ2-3, the full variable domain reads DGGITQSPKYLFRKEGQNVTLSCEQNLNHDAMYWYRQDPGQGLRLIYYSQIVNDFQKGDIAEGYSVSREKKESFPLTVTSAQKNPTAFYLCASSTRTETDTQYFGPGTRLTVL.

Points on this clone: The sample has other DNA sequences that encode this CDR3 too. The chain carries TRBV19 and TRBJ2-3; 7 bases map to TRBD2. Germline trimming cut 1 base from V and 0 bases from J; bases unmatched to any gene: 4. Looked up from germline, CDR1 is LNHDA and CDR2 is SQIVND (reference sequence). This CDR3 has 16 residues. The CDR3 DNA is TGTGCCAGTAGTATAGGGGGACTACGAAGCACAGATACGCAGTATTTT. Its protein product is CASSIGGLRSTDTQYF.

This clone was detected a few times. The chain is built from TRBV2 and TRBJ2-1, with TRBD2 matching over 7 bases. With V trimmed by 6 bases and J by 15 bases, 20 bases remained unmatched. This CDR3 has 15 residues. CDR1 and CDR2 from the germline V gene are SNHLY and FYNNEI. DNA for the CDR3: TGTGCCAGCAGAGACCCGGGAGGCCCCTCCGAAATGATGTTCTTC. This codes for CASRDPGGPSEMMFF.

This clone turned up a few times. V usage is TRBV5-6 and J usage is TRBJ1-1; no reliable D call. The CDR3 is 14 amino acids. Trimming cost V 0 bases and J 4 bases, with 10 bases left between them. Germline CDR1 and CDR2: SGHDT and YYEEEE. The CDR3 DNA is TGTGCCAGCAGCTTGGCCCGGGCCAGCACTGAAGCTTTCTTT. Translating gives CASSLARASTEAFF.

This clone was observed a single time. This chain uses TRBV5-4 with TRBJ2-2; D unclear. Trimming removed 4 bases from V and 6 bases from J, with 10 bases in between. The germline V gene has CDR1 SGHNT and CDR2 YYREEE (reference sequence). The CDR3 is made up of 13 amino acids. The CDR3 DNA follows: TGTGCCAGCAGCCCAGGTCTTCCCGGGGAGCTGTTTTTT. It yields the protein CASSPGLPGELFF.

The chain has TRBV7-8 and TRBJ1-1; possibly TRBD1 for D (5 bases). The CDR3 spans 13 residues. Per the germline V gene, CDR1 is SGHVS and CDR2 is FQNEAQ. V was pared by 1 base and J by 11 bases, with 14 bases between. Here the CDR3 reads CASSLVGGIRAFF. In DNA, the CDR3 is TGTGCCAGCAGCTTAGTCGGGGGGATTCGTGCTTTCTTT.

J is TRBJ1-2 and V is TRBV6-6; D may be TRBD1 (6 bases). This CDR3 comprises 13 residues. Trimming pared 5 bases from V and 4 bases from J, leaving 11 bases between. From germline, CDR1 is MNHNY and CDR2 SVGAGI (reference sequence). CDR3 region: CASSAQGGYGYTF. CDR3 in DNA: TGTGCCAGCAGTGCACAGGGTGGCTATGGCTACACCTTC.

The rearrangement uses TRBV28 and TRBJ1-1; 7 positions agree with TRBD1. V gave up 6 bases and J gave up 4 bases; unmatched junction bases: 8. Germline V gene data show CDR1 as MDHEN and CDR2 as SYDVKM. The CDR3 loop spans 14 amino acids. CDR3 DNA sequence: TGTGCCAGCAGCTTACAGGGGCATGGCACTGAAGCTTTCTTT. Protein: CASSLQGHGTEAFF.

The table lists this clone with a few counts. The J gene is TRBJ2-3, the V gene TRBV10-3; D is unresolved. With 3 bases removed from V and 0 bases from J, the gap between germline ends came to 1 base. Germline-derived CDR1 and CDR2 are ENHRY and SYGVKD. The CDR3 covers 12 residues. The CDR3 reads CAISDSTDTQYF. CDR3 bases: TGTGCCATCAGTGACAGCACAGATACGCAGTATTTT.

This clone was found a few times. J is TRBJ2-4 and V is TRBV5-8; the D call may be TRBD1 or TRBD2 (5 bases each). CDR1 and CDR2 from the germline V gene are SGHTS and YDEGEE. With 2 bases removed from V and 15 bases from J, the gap between germline ends came to 15 bases. The CDR3 loop spans 12 amino acids. The CDR3 DNA follows: TGTGCCAGCAGCTTCGGGGAACCGGGGCGGTACTTC. It encodes CASSFGEPGRYF.

This clone was counted once. J is TRBJ2-1 and V is TRBV28; no definite D call. Germline V gene data show CDR1 as MDHEN and CDR2 as SYDVKM. CDR3 length equals 15 residues. Trimming left V 8 bases short and J 7 bases short, with 21 bases between. CDR3 bases: TGTGCCAGCGCCCCTAGTGTAAACTCGTCGAATGAGCAGTTCTTC. Amino acid sequence: CASAPSVNSSNEQFF. Variable domain in full (rest from reference TRBV28 and TRBJ2-1): DVKVTQSSRYLVKRTGEKVFLECVQDMDHENMFWYRQDPGLGLRLIYFSYDVKMKEKGDIPEGYSVSREKKERFSLILESASTNQTSMYLCASAPSVNSSNEQFFGPGTRLTVL.

The chain carries TRBV28 and TRBJ1-1; D not certain. Germline V gene data show CDR1 as MDHEN and CDR2 as SYDVKM. Between the trimmed V and J ends, which lost 4 bases and 5 bases, there was a span of 17 bases. The CDR3 totals 15 residues. The CDR3 sequence is CASSSGARGGTEAFF. The CDR3, as DNA: TGTGCCAGCAGTTCGGGCGCACGGGGAGGAACTGAAGCTTTCTTT.